This TCR beta chain was sequenced during a study of T cells after yellow fever vaccination. At the level of the study: Separation of EM, EMRA, CM and Tscm memory subsets by sorting relied on CD3, CD45RA, CCR7 and CD95.

Using its own MiXCR run on the 5' RACE reads, TCRdb lists one record per CDR3 protein. The profile covers around 15,000 distinct CDR3 sequences, with roughly 3.7% appearing a single time and roughly 0.4% taken by the ten largest. In its sample, this clonotype was seen many times. Germline V gives CDR1 SGHTA, CDR2 FQGNSA. The CDR3 has 15 amino acids. The germline V and J ends were trimmed by 4 bases and 0 bases, with 10 bases remaining between them. The specimen was PBMCs, either bulk or a sorted T-cell subset (CD4+, CD8+, memory, or dextramer-sorted; not recorded which), collected 15 days after the yellow fever booster vaccination. The V and J genes are TRBV7-2 and TRBJ1-3; D unclear. The TCR was taken from a man in his thirties or forties who received the YFV17D yellow fever vaccine. DNA of the CDR3: TGTGCCAGCAGCTCCGGACGGTTCTCTGGAAACACCATATATTTT. It specifies CASSSGRFSGNTIYF.